Following are 2 T cell receptor beta chains from one sample sequenced in a study of T cell responses to AZD1222 COVID-19 vaccine. Assay: immunoSEQ multiplex PCR; the TCRdb copy retains only in-frame clones and omits some. The data show about 96,000 clones, approximately 89% seen once. The material was peripheral blood, obtained on day 0 of MenACWY control vaccination. The source of these receptors is an adult in good health.

The chain employs TRBV11-2 and TRBJ1-1; D is unclear. The CDR3 runs 13 residues. In germline, CDR1 is SGHAT, CDR2 FQNNGV. Trimming took 5 bases from V and 1 from J, leaving 8 bases between them. This chain's CDR3 is CASSLGPNTEAFF. CDR3 nucleotides: TGTGCCAGCAGCCTCGGGCCGAACACTGAAGCTTTCTTT.

The chain uses TRBV2 and TRBJ1-3; no definite D call. This CDR3 region has 12 residues. V was clipped by 6 bases and J by 7 bases, with 10 bases between them. The germline CDR1 and CDR2 sequences are SNHLY and FYNNEI. This CDR3 is CASSPTDNTIYF. The DNA of the CDR3 is TGTGCCAGCAGCCCCACCGATAACACCATATATTTT.